This T cell receptor (beta chain) is drawn from a study of blood T cell repertoires in COVID-19. TCRdb keeps only in-frame clones here, not all; method: immunoSEQ multiplex PCR. The sample carries under 25,000 clones, 65% to 80% recorded once. The CDR3 runs to 14 residues. Germline CDR1 is SNHLY and CDR2 is FYNNEI. The V and J ends lost 0 bases and 8 bases, in that order; junction bases with no gene match: 5. The TCR originated in a human donor in a cohort sampled during active or convalescent COVID-19. Sequencing used peripheral blood. This sequence joins TRBV2 and TRBJ1-2, with TRBD1 identical over 8 bases. The DNA for the CDR3 is TGTGCCAGCAGTGAAGCGGGGACAGGCCCAGGCTACACCTTC. This sequence encodes CASSEAGTGPGYTF.